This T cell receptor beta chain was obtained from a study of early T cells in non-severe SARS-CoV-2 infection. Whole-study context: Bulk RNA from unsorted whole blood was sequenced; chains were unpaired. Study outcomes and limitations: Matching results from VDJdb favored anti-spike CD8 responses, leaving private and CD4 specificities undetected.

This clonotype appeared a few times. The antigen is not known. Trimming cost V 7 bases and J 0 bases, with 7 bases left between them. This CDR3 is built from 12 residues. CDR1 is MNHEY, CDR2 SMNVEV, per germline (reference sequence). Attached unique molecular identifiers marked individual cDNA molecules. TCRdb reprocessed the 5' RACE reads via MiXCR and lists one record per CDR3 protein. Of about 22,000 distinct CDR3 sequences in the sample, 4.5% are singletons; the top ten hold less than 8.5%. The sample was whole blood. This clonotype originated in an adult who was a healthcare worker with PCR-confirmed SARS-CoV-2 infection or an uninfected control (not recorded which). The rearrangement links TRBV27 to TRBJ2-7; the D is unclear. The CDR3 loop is CASTPFSYEQYF. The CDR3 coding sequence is TGTGCCAGCACTCCCTTCTCCTACGAGCAGTACTTC.